The source of this T cell receptor beta chain is a study of T cells in localized non-small cell lung cancer. The germline gives CDR1 SSHAT, CDR2 FNYEAQ (reference sequence). The length of the CDR3 is 17 residues. Trimming shortened V by 5 bases and J by 5 bases, and 19 bases separated the two germline ends. Note on this clone: As yet, its antigen is unknown.

Here immunoSEQ multiplex PCR was the method, and the copy in TCRdb shows in-frame clones only, minus some. Of 10,000 to 15,000 clones in the sample, around 84% are singletons; the top ten hold approximately 30%. Overall study results and limits: Density of T cells in blood, when higher, went with longer overall survival.

The sequence was obtained from a male donor aged 60 or over with stage I squamous cell lung carcinoma. The rearrangement joins TRBV7-7 to TRBJ2-6; no definite D call. This specimen consisted of peripheral blood, obtained before any cancer treatment. The DNA of the CDR3 is TGTGCCAGCAGCATCGGGTGGCCACAAAGTCGGGCCAACGTCCTGACTTTC. Amino acids: CASSIGWPQSRANVLTF. Full variable domain (remainder filled in from reference TRBV7-7 and TRBJ2-6): GAGVSQSPRYKVTKRGQDVTLRCDPISSHATLYWYQQALGQGPEFLTYFNYEAQPDKSGLPSDRFSAERPEGSISTLTIQRTEQRDSAMYRCASSIGWPQSRANVLTFGAGSRLTVL.